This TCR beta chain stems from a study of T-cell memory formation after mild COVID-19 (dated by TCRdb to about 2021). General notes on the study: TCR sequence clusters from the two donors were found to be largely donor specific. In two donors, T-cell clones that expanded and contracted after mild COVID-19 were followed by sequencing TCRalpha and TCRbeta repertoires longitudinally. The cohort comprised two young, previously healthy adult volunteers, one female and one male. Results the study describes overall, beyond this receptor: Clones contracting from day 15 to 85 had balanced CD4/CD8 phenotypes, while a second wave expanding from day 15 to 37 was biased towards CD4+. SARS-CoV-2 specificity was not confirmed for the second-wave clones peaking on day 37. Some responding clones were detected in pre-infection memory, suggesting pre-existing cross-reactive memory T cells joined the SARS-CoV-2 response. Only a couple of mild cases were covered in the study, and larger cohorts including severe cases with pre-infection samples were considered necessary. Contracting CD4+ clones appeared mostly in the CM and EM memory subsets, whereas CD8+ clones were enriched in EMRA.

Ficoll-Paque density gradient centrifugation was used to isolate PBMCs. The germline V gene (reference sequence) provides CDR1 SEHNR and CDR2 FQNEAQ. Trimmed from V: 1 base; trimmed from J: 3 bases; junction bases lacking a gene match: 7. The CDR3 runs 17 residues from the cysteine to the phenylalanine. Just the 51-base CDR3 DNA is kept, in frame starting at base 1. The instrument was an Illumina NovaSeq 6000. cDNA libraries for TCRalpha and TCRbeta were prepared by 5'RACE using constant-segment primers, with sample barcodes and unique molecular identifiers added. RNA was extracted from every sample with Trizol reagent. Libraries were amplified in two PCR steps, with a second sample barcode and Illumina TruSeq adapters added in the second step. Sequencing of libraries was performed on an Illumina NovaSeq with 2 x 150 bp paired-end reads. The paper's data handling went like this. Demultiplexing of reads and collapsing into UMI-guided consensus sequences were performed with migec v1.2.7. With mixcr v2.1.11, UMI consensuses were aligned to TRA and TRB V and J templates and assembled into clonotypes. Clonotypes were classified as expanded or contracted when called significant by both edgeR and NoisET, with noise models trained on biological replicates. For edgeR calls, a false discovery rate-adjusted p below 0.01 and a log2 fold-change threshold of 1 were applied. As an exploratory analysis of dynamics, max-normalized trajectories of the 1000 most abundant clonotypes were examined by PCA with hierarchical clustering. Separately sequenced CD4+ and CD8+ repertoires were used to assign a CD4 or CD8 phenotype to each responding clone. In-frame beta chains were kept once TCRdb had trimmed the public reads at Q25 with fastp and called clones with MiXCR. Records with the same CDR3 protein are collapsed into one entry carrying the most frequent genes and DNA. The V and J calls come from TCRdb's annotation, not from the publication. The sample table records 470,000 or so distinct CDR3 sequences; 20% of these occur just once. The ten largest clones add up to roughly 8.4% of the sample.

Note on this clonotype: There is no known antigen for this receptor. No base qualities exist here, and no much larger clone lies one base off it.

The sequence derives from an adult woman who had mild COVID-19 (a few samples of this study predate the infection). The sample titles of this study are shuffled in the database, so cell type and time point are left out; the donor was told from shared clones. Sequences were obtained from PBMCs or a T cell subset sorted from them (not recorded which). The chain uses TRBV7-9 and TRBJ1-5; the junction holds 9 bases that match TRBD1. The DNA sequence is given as TGTGCCAGCAGCTTAGAGACTTGGACAGGGGCCAATCAGCCCCAGCATTTT. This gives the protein CASSLETWTGANQPQHF.